Given below is one T cell receptor (beta chain) in context. Antigen specificity is unknown. The data belong to a study of OX40 agonist ivuxolimab in advanced cancers. Looking at the study overall: Every 2 weeks, patients received ivuxolimab intravenously, dosed at 0.01 to 10 mg/kg. General study findings and limits: Low levels of normalized T-cell clonal expansion also appeared in some nonresponders.

Libraries were prepared by immunoSEQ multiplex PCR; TCRdb keeps only in-frame clonotypes and omits some of them. Of around 30,000 clones in the sample, 91% were seen once. At baseline, cycle 4 day 1, and cycle 7 day 1, blood was sampled. Germline CDR1 and CDR2: MNHEY and SMNVEV (reference sequence). Between the trimmed V and J ends, which lost 5 bases and 5 bases, there was a span of 13 bases. The CDR3 sequence is 14 residues long. This material consisted of CD4+ or CD8+ T cells sorted from blood, taken in a trial of the OX40 agonist ivuxolimab. The clonotype was recovered from an adult with an advanced solid tumor such as melanoma, head and neck, liver or kidney cancer. The gene calls are TRBV27 and TRBJ1-5, with a possible D match to TRBD1 (6 bases). CDR3 in amino acids: CASSNSGAYQPQHF. CDR3 nucleotide sequence: TGTGCCAGCAGTAATTCAGGGGCGTATCAGCCCCAGCATTTT.